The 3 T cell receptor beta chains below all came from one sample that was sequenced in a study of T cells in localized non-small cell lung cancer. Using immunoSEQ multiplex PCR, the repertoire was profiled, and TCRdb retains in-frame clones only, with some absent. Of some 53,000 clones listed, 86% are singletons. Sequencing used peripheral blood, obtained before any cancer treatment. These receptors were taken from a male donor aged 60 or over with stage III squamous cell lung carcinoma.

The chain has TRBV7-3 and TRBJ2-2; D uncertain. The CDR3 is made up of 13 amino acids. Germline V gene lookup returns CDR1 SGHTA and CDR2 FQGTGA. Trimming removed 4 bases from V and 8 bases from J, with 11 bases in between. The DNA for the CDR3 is TGTGCCAGCAGCTCGATACATGCAGGGGAGCTGTTTTTT. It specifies CASSSIHAGELFF.

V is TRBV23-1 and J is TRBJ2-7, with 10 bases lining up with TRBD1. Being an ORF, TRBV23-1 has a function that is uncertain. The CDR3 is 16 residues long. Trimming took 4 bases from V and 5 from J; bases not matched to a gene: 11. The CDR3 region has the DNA TGCGCCAGCAGTCCTAAAGACAGGGGGCCTCGAAACGAGCAGTACTTC. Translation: CASSPKDRGPRNEQYF.

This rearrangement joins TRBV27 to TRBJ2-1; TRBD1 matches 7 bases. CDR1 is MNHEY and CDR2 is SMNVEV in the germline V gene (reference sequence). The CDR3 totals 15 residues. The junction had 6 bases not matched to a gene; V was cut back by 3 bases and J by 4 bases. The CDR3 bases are TGTGCCAGCAGTTTCGAGGGGGCAGTTTACAATGAGCAGTTCTTC. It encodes CASSFEGAVYNEQFF.